This entry lists 17 T cell receptor beta chains sequenced from one sample in a study of T cell responses to AZD1222 COVID-19 vaccine. Profiling relied on immunoSEQ multiplex PCR, and the TCRdb table lists in-frame clones only, not all of them. The sample contains about 140,000 clones, over 90% of which appear only once. Sample: peripheral blood, taken 28 days after the second AZD1222 dose. These receptors originate from an adult who received the AZD1222 COVID-19 vaccine.

The rearrangement links TRBV6-1 to TRBJ2-7, with no clear D. The CDR3 covers 15 residues. Germline CDR1 MNHNS, CDR2 SASEGT. V was cut by 1 base and J by 2 bases, with 12 bases left in between. CDR3 bases: TGTGCCAGCAGTGAAGGTTGGGGAAGAACCTACGAGCAGTACTTC. Translating it yields CASSEGWGRTYEQYF.

The rearrangement joins TRBV7-7 to TRBJ2-2; D possibly corresponds to TRBD2 (6 bases). The CDR3 totals 16 residues. Looked up from germline, CDR1 is SSHAT and CDR2 is FNYEAQ (reference sequence). DNA of the CDR3: TGTGCTAGCGGAATAGGACGGGACTCCAACACCGGGGAGCTGTTTTTT. Amino acid sequence: CASGIGRDSNTGELFF.

This chain uses TRBV5-1 with TRBJ2-7; 9 bases line up with TRBD2. Per the germline V gene, CDR1 is SGHRS and CDR2 is YFSETQ. Trimming removed 0 bases from V and 6 bases from J; junction bases left unmatched: 7. The CDR3 is made up of 15 amino acids. CDR3 sequence reads: CASSLEVAGAFEQYF. In DNA, the CDR3 is TGCGCCAGCAGCTTGGAGGTAGCGGGAGCTTTCGAGCAGTACTTC.

CDR3 region: CASSYGEYNEQFF. The CDR3 coding sequence is TGTGCCAGCAGCTACGGGGAGTACAATGAGCAGTTCTTC. The chain is built from TRBV7-2 and TRBJ2-1; a weak D match, TRBD2 (5 bases). From germline, CDR1 is SGHTA and CDR2 FQGNSA. V lost 4 bases and J 4 bases, leaving 8 bases between the germline ends. CDR3 length equals 13 residues.

The chain recombines TRBV28 with TRBJ1-1; D is unclear. The CDR3 totals 14 residues. Germline CDR1 and CDR2: MDHEN and SYDVKM. V lost 3 bases and J lost 0, with 8 bases in between. The CDR3 sequence is CASSLPPVNTEAFF. As DNA, the CDR3 is TGTGCCAGCAGTTTGCCTCCCGTGAACACTGAAGCTTTCTTT.

This chain uses TRBV10-3 with TRBJ2-7; the D gene is possibly TRBD1 (6 bases). The CDR3 has 14 residues. The V end was cut by 7 bases, the J end by 0 bases, with 13 bases between. CDR1 is ENHRY and CDR2 is SYGVKD in the germline V gene. As DNA, the CDR3 is TGTGCCATCACCCCACAGGGATTCTCCTACGAGCAGTACTTC. Translation gives CAITPQGFSYEQYF.

This clone turned up a few times. V is TRBV30 and J is TRBJ1-3; D is uncertain. V lost 3 bases and J lost 0, with 12 bases in between. Germline CDR1 and CDR2: GTSNPN and SVGIG (reference sequence). This CDR3 has 15 residues. The CDR3 DNA sequence: TGTGCCTGGAGCCACAGACTAATCTCTGGAAACACCATATATTTT. It is translated as CAWSHRLISGNTIYF.

The rearrangement uses TRBV7-4 and TRBJ1-4; no definite D call. The germline V gene encodes CDR1 SGHVT and CDR2 SQSDAQ. There are 19 residues in the CDR3. The V gene lost 1 base and the J gene lost 1 base, with 19 bases spanning the gap. CDR3 residues: CASSLETENLEITNEKLFF. The CDR3 coding sequence is TGTGCCAGCAGCTTAGAAACGGAGAACTTGGAGATAACTAATGAAAAACTGTTTTTT.

The chain joins TRBV5-1 to TRBJ1-2; TRBD1 might be the D (5 bases). Germline V gene data show CDR1 as SGHRS and CDR2 as YFSETQ. The V end lost 3 bases, the J end lost 5 bases, and 11 bases lay between the germline ends. There are 13 residues in the CDR3. CDR3 bases: TGCGCCAGCAGCTCCCAAGACAGATATGGCTACACCTTC. This encodes CASSSQDRYGYTF.

The chain joins TRBV5-6 to TRBJ1-2, with D uncertain. CDR1 is SGHDT and CDR2 is YYEEEE in the germline V gene. The CDR3 spans 13 residues. With 1 base removed from V and 7 bases from J, the gap between germline ends came to 11 bases. CDR3 protein: CASSLNVPRGYTF. In DNA form, the CDR3 reads TGTGCCAGCAGCTTGAATGTACCGCGTGGCTACACCTTC.

This rearrangement joins TRBV6-5 to TRBJ2-2; D is ambiguous. Between the trimmed V and J ends, which lost 6 bases and 5 bases, there was a span of 10 bases. The CDR3 contains 13 residues. CDR1 and CDR2 (germline): MNHEY, SVGAGI. The CDR3 protein is CASSPPWTGELFF. The CDR3, as DNA: TGTGCCAGCAGCCCCCCATGGACCGGGGAGCTGTTTTTT.

The chain carries TRBV3-1 (or the pseudogene TRBV3-2) and TRBJ2-1; no firm D call. V lost 1 base and J 1 base, leaving 5 bases between the germline ends. Germline V CDR1 and CDR2: LGHDT, YNNKEL (reference sequence). The CDR3 extends over 14 amino acids. The DNA of the CDR3 is TGTGCCAGCAGCCAAGTTCGATCCTACAATGAGCAGTTCTTC. Its protein product is CASSQVRSYNEQFF.

This chain connects TRBV18 to TRBJ2-7, with D possibly TRBD2 on 5 matching bases. From germline, CDR1 is KGHSH and CDR2 LQKENI. Trimming stripped 0 bases from V and 1 base from J, with 13 bases between. The CDR3 extends over 16 amino acids. CDR3: CASSPPAGWTSYEQYF. CDR3 DNA: TGTGCCAGCTCACCACCGGCGGGTTGGACTTCCTACGAGCAGTACTTC.

The rearrangement joins TRBV28 to TRBJ1-6; no clear D. The CDR3 is made up of 13 amino acids. CDR1 and CDR2 from the germline V gene are MDHEN and SYDVKM. V lost 3 bases, J lost 12 bases, and 12 bases lay in between. CDR3 nucleotides: TGTGCCAGCAGTTTGGAGGTGCGCTTACCCCTCCACTTT. This encodes CASSLEVRLPLHF.

This clone was picked up one time. The rearrangement joins TRBV3-1 (or the pseudogene TRBV3-2) to TRBJ1-6; tentative D call: TRBD1 (5 bases). CDR3 size: 17 residues. V lost 4 bases, J lost 0 bases, and 13 bases lay in between. Germline V gene sequence: CDR1 LGHDT, CDR2 YNNKEL (reference sequence). CDR3 region: CASSPLGGSSYNSPLHF. In DNA, the CDR3 is TGTGCCAGCAGCCCTCTGGGGGGGAGCTCCTATAATTCACCCCTCCACTTT.

The chain employs TRBV19 and TRBJ2-7; possibly TRBD1 for D (6 bases). V was trimmed by 6 bases and J by 4 bases, leaving 25 bases between them. Germline CDR1 reads LNHDA; CDR2 reads SQIVND (reference sequence). The CDR3 extends over 17 amino acids. CDR3 in DNA: TGTGCCAGTAGCAACGATTACCCAGGGGAAGGCCCTTACGAGCAGTACTTC. This encodes CASSNDYPGEGPYEQYF.

The J gene is TRBJ2-3, the V gene TRBV7-3; 7 bases match TRBD1. The germline gives CDR1 SGHTA, CDR2 FQGTGA. CDR3 length: 18 amino acids. The trim removed 5 bases at V and 0 bases at J, leaving 14 bases unmatched. CDR3 DNA: TGTGCCAGCAGCCCGGTAGGGGACAGCTCTATTAGCACAGATACGCAGTATTTT. Its translation: CASSPVGDSSISTDTQYF.